This TCR beta chain was obtained from a study of neurological immune-mediated disorders. Trimming shortened V by 5 bases and J by 4 bases, and 15 bases separated the two germline ends. The germline V gene has CDR1 SGHVS and CDR2 FQNEAQ. The CDR3 contains 15 residues. This clonotype showed up many times. TCRdb called the 5' RACE reads again in MiXCR, with one record for every CDR3 protein. This table holds 55,000 to 75,000 distinct CDR3 sequences, roughly 5.6% found once. The gene calls are TRBV7-8 and TRBJ1-5, with TRBD1 as a possible D gene (6 bases). The material sequenced was PBMCs. This clonotype originated in a human donor with multiple sclerosis. The donor label of this sample is uncertain. Here the CDR3 DNA reads TGTGCCAGCAGCCCAGGGGCGCCGGCTAATCAGCCCCAGCATTTT. As protein: CASSPGAPANQPQHF.